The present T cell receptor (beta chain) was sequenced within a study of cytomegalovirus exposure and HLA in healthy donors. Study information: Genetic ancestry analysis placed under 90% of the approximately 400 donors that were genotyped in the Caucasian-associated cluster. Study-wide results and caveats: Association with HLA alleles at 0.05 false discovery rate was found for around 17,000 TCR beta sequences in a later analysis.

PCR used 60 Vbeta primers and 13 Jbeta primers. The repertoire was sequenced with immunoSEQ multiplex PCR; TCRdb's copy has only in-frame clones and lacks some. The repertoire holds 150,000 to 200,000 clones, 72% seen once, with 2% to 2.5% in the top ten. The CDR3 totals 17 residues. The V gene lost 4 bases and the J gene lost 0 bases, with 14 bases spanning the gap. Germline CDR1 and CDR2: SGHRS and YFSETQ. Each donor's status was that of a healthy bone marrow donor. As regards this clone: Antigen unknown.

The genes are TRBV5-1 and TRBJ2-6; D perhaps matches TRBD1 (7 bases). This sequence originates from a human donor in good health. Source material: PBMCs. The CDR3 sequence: CASSASGGLSGANVLTF. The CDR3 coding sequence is TGCGCCAGCAGCGCCTCAGGGGGGCTCTCTGGGGCCAACGTCCTGACTTTC.